A selection of T cell receptor beta chains follows, all from one sample in a study of cytomegalovirus exposure and HLA in healthy donors. Repertoires were generated with immunoSEQ multiplex PCR, while TCRdb's copy carries only in-frame clones and drops some. The data hold about 180,000 clones, with around 80% observed a single time. Sequencing input: PBMCs. The receptors shown here come from a man aged 18 to 30 in good health and CMV-seronegative. The CDR3 runs from the conserved cysteine through the conserved F or W.

TRBJ1-5 | TRBV7-9 | CASSSTRYSNQPQHF
TRBJ2-1 | TRBV6-1 | CASSHGTIPYNEQFF
TRBJ2-1 | TRBV18 | CASSPSIQGNEQFF
TRBJ2-2 | TRBV7-2 | CASSHSGGELFF
TRBJ1-2 | TRBV18 | CASSPGQGVAFYGYTF
TRBJ2-3 | TRBV5-1 | CASSLEGGTDTQYF
TRBJ2-7 | TRBV7-2 | CASSPRVPYEQYF
TRBJ1-3 | TRBV6-5 | CASSYSGQLSGNTIYF
TRBJ1-3 | TRBV2 | CASRESFAGNTIYF
TRBJ1-6 | TRBV5-1 | CASIFDRGNSPLHF
TRBJ1-5 | TRBV10-3 | CAISEGERPQHF
TRBJ1-2 | TRBV4-3 | CASSPVPFYGDLPANYGYTF
TRBJ1-1 | TRBV19 | CASSTSQVLNTEAFF
TRBJ1-6 | TRBV7-9 | CASSFGDRVGSPLHF
TRBJ2-3 | TRBV7-2 | CASSLGGTSGSNPQYF
TRBJ1-2 | TRBV9 | CASSVEGGTGYGYTF
TRBJ2-7 | TRBV5-5 | CASSLGGTVGEQYF
TRBJ1-5 | TRBV7-8 | CASSLGRSNQPQHF
TRBJ1-4 | TRBV5-1 | CASRAGTTNEKLFF
TRBJ2-7 | TRBV5-4 | CASSLAPTSVREQYF